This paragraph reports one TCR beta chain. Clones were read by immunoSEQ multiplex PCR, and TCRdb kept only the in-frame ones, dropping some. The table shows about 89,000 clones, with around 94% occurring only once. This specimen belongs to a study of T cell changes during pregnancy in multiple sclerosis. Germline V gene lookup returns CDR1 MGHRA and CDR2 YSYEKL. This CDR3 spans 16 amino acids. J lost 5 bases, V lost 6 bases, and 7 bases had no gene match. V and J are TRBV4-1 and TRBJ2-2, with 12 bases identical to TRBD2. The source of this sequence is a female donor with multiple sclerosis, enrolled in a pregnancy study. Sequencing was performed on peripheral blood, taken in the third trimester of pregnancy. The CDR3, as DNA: TGCGCCAGCAGACCCGGACTAGCGGGGAGTACCGGGGAGCTGTTTTTT. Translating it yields CASRPGLAGSTGELFF.